The source of this T cell receptor beta chain is a study of T cell repertoires in cytomegalovirus infection. Study context: Signatures in public TCR beta sequences pointed to both CMV infection and matching HLA type.

TCRdb called the reads again in MiXCR, with one record for every CDR3 protein. The data hold roughly 640,000 distinct CDR3 sequences, with around 24% observed a single time. Trimming cost V 5 bases and J 2 bases; bases outside gene matches: 8. Germline V gene lookup returns CDR1 DFQATT and CDR2 SNEGSKA (reference sequence). CDR3 size: 14 residues. This rearrangement joins TRBV20-1 to TRBJ1-1; 7 bases match TRBD1. Sequencing used CD8+ T cells from PBMCs. The clonotype comes from a human donor in good health (CMV status not recorded). Some clones in this sample may be carry-over from other donors' samples. CDR3 bases: TGCAGTGCTCCGGAACAGGGGCTCAACACTGAAGCTTTCTTT. Protein product: CSAPEQGLNTEAFF.